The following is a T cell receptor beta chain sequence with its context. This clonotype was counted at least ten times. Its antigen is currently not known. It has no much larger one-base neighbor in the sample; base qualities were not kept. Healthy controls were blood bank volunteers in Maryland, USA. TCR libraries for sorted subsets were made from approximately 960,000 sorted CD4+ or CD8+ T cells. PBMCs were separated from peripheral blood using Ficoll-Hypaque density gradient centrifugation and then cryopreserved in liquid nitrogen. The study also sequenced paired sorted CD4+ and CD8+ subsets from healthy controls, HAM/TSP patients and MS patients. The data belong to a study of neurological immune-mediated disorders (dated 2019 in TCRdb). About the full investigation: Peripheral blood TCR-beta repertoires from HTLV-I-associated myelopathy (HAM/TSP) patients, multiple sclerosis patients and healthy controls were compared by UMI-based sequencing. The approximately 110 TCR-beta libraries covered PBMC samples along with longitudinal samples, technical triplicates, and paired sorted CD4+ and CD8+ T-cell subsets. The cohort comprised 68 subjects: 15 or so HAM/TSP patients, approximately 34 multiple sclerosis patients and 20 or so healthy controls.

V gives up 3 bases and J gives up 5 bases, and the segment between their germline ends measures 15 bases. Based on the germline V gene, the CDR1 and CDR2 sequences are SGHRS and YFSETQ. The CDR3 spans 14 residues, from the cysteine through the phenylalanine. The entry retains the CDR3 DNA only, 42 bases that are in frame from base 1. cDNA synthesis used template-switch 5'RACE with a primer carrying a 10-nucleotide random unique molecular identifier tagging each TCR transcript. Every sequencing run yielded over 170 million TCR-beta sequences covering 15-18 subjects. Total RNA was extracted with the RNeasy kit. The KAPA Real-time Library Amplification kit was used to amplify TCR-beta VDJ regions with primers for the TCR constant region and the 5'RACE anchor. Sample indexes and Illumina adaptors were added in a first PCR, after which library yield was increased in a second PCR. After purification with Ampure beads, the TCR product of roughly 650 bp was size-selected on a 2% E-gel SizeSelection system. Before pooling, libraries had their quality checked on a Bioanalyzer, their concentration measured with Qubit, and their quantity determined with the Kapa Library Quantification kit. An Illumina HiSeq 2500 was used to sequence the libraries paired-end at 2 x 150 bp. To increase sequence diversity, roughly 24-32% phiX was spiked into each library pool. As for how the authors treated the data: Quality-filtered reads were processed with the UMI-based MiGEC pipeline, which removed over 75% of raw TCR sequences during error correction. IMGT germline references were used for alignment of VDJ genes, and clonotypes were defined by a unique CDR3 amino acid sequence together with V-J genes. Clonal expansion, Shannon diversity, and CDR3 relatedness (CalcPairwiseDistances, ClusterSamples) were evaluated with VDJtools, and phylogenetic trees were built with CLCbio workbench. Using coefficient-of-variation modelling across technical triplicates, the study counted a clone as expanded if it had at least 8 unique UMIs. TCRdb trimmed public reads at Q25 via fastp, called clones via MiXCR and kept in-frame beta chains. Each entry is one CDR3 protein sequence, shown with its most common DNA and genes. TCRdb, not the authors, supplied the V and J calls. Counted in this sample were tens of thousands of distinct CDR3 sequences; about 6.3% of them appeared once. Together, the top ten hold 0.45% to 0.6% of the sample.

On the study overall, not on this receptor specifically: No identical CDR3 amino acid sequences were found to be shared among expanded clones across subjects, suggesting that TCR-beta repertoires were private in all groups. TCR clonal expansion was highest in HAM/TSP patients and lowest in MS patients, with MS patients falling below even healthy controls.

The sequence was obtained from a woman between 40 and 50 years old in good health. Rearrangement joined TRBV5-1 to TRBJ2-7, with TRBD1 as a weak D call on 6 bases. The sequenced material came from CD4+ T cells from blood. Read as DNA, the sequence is TGCGCCAGCAGCTACACAGGGATGGGGGACGAGCAGTACTTC. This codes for CASSYTGMGDEQYF.